The 29 T cell receptor beta chains presented below share a single source sample, sequenced in a study of cytomegalovirus exposure and HLA in healthy donors. The assay was immunoSEQ multiplex PCR, and TCRdb's table has in-frame clones only and misses some. The sample records about 110,000 clones, approximately 89% being singletons. What was sequenced was PBMCs. Every receptor here comes from a woman younger than 30 in good health and CMV-seronegative.

V is TRBV7-9 and J is TRBJ1-4; TRBD1 matches at 10 bases. Germline V gene lookup returns CDR1 SEHNR and CDR2 FQNEAQ (reference sequence). J was trimmed by 2 bases and V by 3 bases; bases with no gene match: 3. This CDR3 is 16 amino acids long. The CDR3: CASSFGQGGTNEKLFF. In nucleotides, the CDR3 is TGTGCCAGCAGCTTTGGACAGGGGGGTACTAATGAAAAACTGTTTTTT.

This chain links TRBV28 with TRBJ2-7; 8 bases are shared with TRBD1. This CDR3 spans 16 amino acids. The germline CDR1 and CDR2 sequences are MDHEN and SYDVKM. The J segment lost 0 bases and the V segment lost 6 bases, leaving 10 bases of the junction unmatched. The DNA for the CDR3 is TGTGCCAGCAGAAGTACCGGGACAGGAAGCTCCTACGAGCAGTACTTC. Amino acid sequence: CASRSTGTGSSYEQYF.

The chain links TRBV27 to TRBJ1-1, with a tentative D call TRBD1 (6 bases). The germline V gene has CDR1 MNHEY and CDR2 SMNVEV (reference sequence). V was shortened by 5 bases and J by 2 bases, with 15 bases between the two germline ends. The CDR3 runs 15 residues. The CDR3, as DNA: TGTGCCAGCAGTAGAGACAGGTACTCTAACACTGAAGCTTTCTTT. This encodes CASSRDRYSNTEAFF.

The rearrangement links TRBV7-2 to TRBJ2-3, with D perhaps matching TRBD2 (6 bases). There are 16 residues in the CDR3. The germline V gene encodes CDR1 SGHTA and CDR2 FQGNSA. V lost 3 bases, J lost 2 bases, and 15 bases lay in between. The CDR3: CASSFRGSGHTDTQYF. CDR3 nucleotides: TGTGCCAGCAGCTTTAGGGGTAGCGGACACACAGATACGCAGTATTTT.

This clone qualifies as medium-sized. This chain uses TRBV28 with TRBJ1-2; 7 bases match TRBD1. CDR1 MDHEN and CDR2 SYDVKM come from the germline V gene. This CDR3 region has 15 residues. Unmatched junction bases numbered 6, after V lost 1 base and J lost 4 bases. The DNA of the CDR3 is TGTGCCAGCAGTTTATCGACAGGGCGCGGCTATGGCTACACCTTC. It translates to CASSLSTGRGYGYTF.

This rearrangement joins TRBV6-1 to TRBJ2-7, with D possibly matching TRBD1 (5 bases). Germline-derived CDR1 and CDR2 are MNHNS and SASEGT. V was shortened by 6 bases and J by 5 bases, with 14 bases between the two germline ends. CDR3 length equals 13 residues. CDR3 in amino acids: CASRNPPDNEQYF. CDR3 nucleotides: TGTGCCAGCAGGAATCCTCCGGACAACGAGCAGTACTTC.

The rearrangement uses TRBV6-5 and TRBJ1-6; maybe TRBD1 (5 bases). This CDR3 spans 12 amino acids. V was pared by 9 bases and J by 11 bases, with 14 bases between. Germline CDR1 reads MNHEY; CDR2 reads SVGAGI. In DNA, the CDR3 is TGTGCCAGTAGGGGACTCGTTACACCCCTCCACTTT. Translating gives CASRGLVTPLHF.

This rearrangement joins TRBV30 to TRBJ2-1, with 8 bases fitting TRBD2. Germline V CDR1 and CDR2: GTSNPN, SVGIG (reference sequence). The CDR3 is 15 amino acids. J gave up 6 bases and V 0 bases, and 7 bases lay outside the gene matches. CDR3 sequence reads: CAWSVAGTSTNEQFF. CDR3 in DNA: TGTGCCTGGAGTGTGGCCGGGACTAGTACCAATGAGCAGTTCTTC.

The chain uses TRBV5-1 and TRBJ2-5, with 8 positions matching TRBD1. V gave up 3 bases and J gave up 3 bases; unmatched junction bases: 4. The CDR3 sequence is 14 residues long. In germline, CDR1 is SGHRS, CDR2 YFSETQ. The CDR3 protein is CASSSADREETQYF. CDR3 DNA sequence: TGCGCCAGCAGCTCTGCGGACAGGGAAGAGACCCAGTACTTC.

The chain joins TRBV19 to TRBJ2-3; D ambiguous. This CDR3 is built from 13 residues. CDR1 is LNHDA and CDR2 is SQIVND in the germline V gene (reference sequence). Trimming pared 8 bases from V and 2 bases from J, leaving 11 bases between. The CDR3 loop is CASGPRNTDTQYF. The CDR3, as DNA: TGTGCCAGTGGGCCCCGGAACACAGATACGCAGTATTTT. The complete variable domain, with remaining parts taken from reference TRBV19 and TRBJ2-3, reads DGGITQSPKYLFRKEGQNVTLSCEQNLNHDAMYWYRQDPGQGLRLIYYSQIVNDFQKGDIAEGYSVSREKKESFPLTVTSAQKNPTAFYLCASGPRNTDTQYFGPGTRLTVL.

The rearrangement uses TRBV5-1 and TRBJ2-3, with D maybe TRBD1 (5 bases). Germline V lookup: CDR1 SGHRS, CDR2 YFSETQ. This CDR3 comprises 13 residues. Trimming removed 4 bases from V and 4 bases from J, with 10 bases in between. The CDR3 is CASSEIRADTQYF. CDR3 bases: TGCGCCAGCAGCGAGATCAGGGCAGATACGCAGTATTTT. The full variable domain, in which reference TRBV5-1 and TRBJ2-3 provide the parts outside the CDR3, is KAGVTQTPRYLIKTRGQQVTLSCSPISGHRSVSWYQQTPGQGLQFLFEYFSETQRNKGNFPGRFSGRQFSNSRSEMNVSTLELGDSALYLCASSEIRADTQYFGPGTRLTVL.

The V and J genes are TRBV30 and TRBJ1-1; a weak D match, TRBD1 (5 bases). Trimming took 5 bases from V and 2 from J, leaving 18 bases between them. The CDR3 sequence is 15 residues long. CDR1 is GTSNPN, CDR2 SVGIG, per germline (reference sequence). DNA for the CDR3: TGTGCCTGGCGGTCCCCGGGACTTTCAAACACTGAAGCTTTCTTT. Translation: CAWRSPGLSNTEAFF.

The rearrangement uses TRBV7-8 and TRBJ2-1; tentative D call: TRBD2 (5 bases). The CDR3 extends over 17 amino acids. With 4 bases removed from V and 4 bases from J, the gap between germline ends came to 20 bases. Germline values: CDR1 SGHVS, CDR2 FQNEAQ. The CDR3, as DNA: TGTGCCAGCAGCTCCCAAAGGACTGTTATGACGTACAATGAGCAGTTCTTC. Residues: CASSSQRTVMTYNEQFF. Using reference TRBV7-8 and TRBJ2-1 for the parts outside the CDR3, the full variable domain is GAGVSQSPRYKVAKRGQDVALRCDPISGHVSLFWYQQALGQGPEFLTYFQNEAQLDKSGLPSDRFFAERPEGSVSTLKIQRTQQEDSAVYLCASSSQRTVMTYNEQFFGPGTRLTVL.

The chain couples TRBV30 to TRBJ2-2; possibly TRBD2 for D (6 bases). CDR1 is GTSNPN, CDR2 SVGIG, per germline (reference sequence). V lost 2 bases to trimming and J lost 6 bases, with 10 bases between them. The CDR3 extends over 13 amino acids. The CDR3 DNA is TGTGCCTGGAGTAAATTAGCGGCCGGGGAGCTGTTTTTT. As protein: CAWSKLAAGELFF. The whole variable domain, filled in from reference TRBV30 and TRBJ2-2, reads SQTIHQWPATLVQPVGSPLSLECTVEGTSNPNLYWYRQAAGRGLQLLFYSVGIGQISSEVPQNLSASRPQDRQFILSSKKLLLSDSGFYLCAWSKLAAGELFFGEGSRLTVL.

This chain joins TRBV7-6 and TRBJ2-1; possibly TRBD2 for D (5 bases). CDR1 and CDR2 (germline): SGHVS, FNYEAQ. The CDR3 has 16 residues. V shed 2 bases and J shed 4 bases, with 15 bases lying between them. CDR3 protein: CASSLSSTLEYNEQFF. In DNA, the CDR3 is TGTGCCAGCAGCTTATCCTCAACACTAGAATACAATGAGCAGTTCTTC.

The chain combines TRBV7-3 with TRBJ2-2; D gene unclear. Germline CDR1 SGHTA, CDR2 FQGTGA. V was cut by 4 bases and J by 5 bases, with 2 bases left in between. The CDR3 totals 11 residues. The CDR3 spells CASSSTGELFF. The CDR3 nucleotides are TGTGCCAGCAGCTCTACCGGGGAGCTGTTTTTT. Together with reference TRBV7-3 and TRBJ2-2, the CDR3 gives the full variable domain: GAGVSQTPSNKVTEKGKYVELRCDPISGHTALYWYRQSLGQGPEFLIYFQGTGAADDSGLPNDRFFAVRPEGSVSTLKIQRTERGDSAVYLCASSSTGELFFGEGSRLTVL.

J is TRBJ2-2 and V is TRBV9; TRBD2 matches at 10 bases. After removal of 3 bases from V and 6 bases from J, the junction contained 11 bases not matched to a gene. This CDR3 is 17 amino acids long. Germline assignment: CDR1 SGDLS and CDR2 YYNGEE. The CDR3 sequence: CASSGSQRGGEAGELFF. The CDR3 bases are TGTGCCAGCAGCGGTAGCCAGCGGGGGGGCGAAGCCGGGGAGCTGTTTTTT. Full variable domain (missing parts from reference TRBV9 and TRBJ2-2): DSGVTQTPKHLITATGQRVTLRCSPRSGDLSVYWYQQSLDQGLQFLIQYYNGEERAKGNILERFSAQQFPDLHSELNLSSLELGDSALYFCASSGSQRGGEAGELFFGEGSRLTVL.

V is TRBV7-2 and J is TRBJ2-2; 7 bases map to TRBD2. Germline loops: CDR1 SGHTA, CDR2 FQGNSA. V was clipped by 4 bases and J by 7 bases; unmatched bases: 12. This CDR3 region has 16 residues. The CDR3 coding sequence is TGTGCCAGCAGCTGGCGTATAGGACTAGAGGGCGGGGAGCTGTTTTTT. The encoded protein is CASSWRIGLEGGELFF.

V gene TRBV2 combines with J gene TRBJ2-2; D is unresolved. Germline CDR1 SNHLY, CDR2 FYNNEI. Trimming took off 5 bases at V and 3 bases at J, with 4 bases between the two ends. The CDR3 covers 12 residues. As DNA, the CDR3 is TGTGCCAGCAGTCGGGACACCGGGGAGCTGTTTTTT. Its protein product is CASSRDTGELFF.

The genes are TRBV19 and TRBJ2-5; 8 positions agree with TRBD2. CDR1 LNHDA and CDR2 SQIVND come from the germline V gene (reference sequence). Trimming at V came to 4 bases and at J to 5 bases, leaving 3 bases not matched to a gene. This CDR3 spans 13 amino acids. The CDR3, as DNA: TGTGCCAGTAGTACCACGGGGGGGGAGACCCAGTACTTC. This codes for CASSTTGGETQYF. Drawing the rest from reference TRBV19 and TRBJ2-5, the complete variable domain is DGGITQSPKYLFRKEGQNVTLSCEQNLNHDAMYWYRQDPGQGLRLIYYSQIVNDFQKGDIAEGYSVSREKKESFPLTVTSAQKNPTAFYLCASSTTGGETQYFGPGTRLLVL.

The chain recombines TRBV7-2 with TRBJ2-7; 7 bases line up with TRBD1. The CDR3 length is 12 residues. Per germline, CDR1 SGHTA and CDR2 FQGNSA. V was clipped by 5 bases and J by 5 bases; unmatched bases: 3. CDR3 sequence reads: CASSQDRDEQYF. The CDR3 DNA sequence: TGTGCCAGCAGCCAAGACAGGGACGAGCAGTACTTC.

This clone was found once. The chain recombines TRBV4-1 with TRBJ2-7, with a weak D call TRBD1 (7 bases). Per the germline V gene, CDR1 is MGHRA and CDR2 is YSYEKL. The CDR3 is 19 residues long. V dropped 1 base and J dropped 4 bases, with 26 bases sitting between them. CDR3 DNA sequence: TGCGCCAGCAGCCAAGGACCGAACACAGGGGCCGAGGCGGGGTACGAGCAGTACTTC. It encodes CASSQGPNTGAEAGYEQYF.

V gene TRBV27 combines with J gene TRBJ2-7; 13 bases match TRBD2. V lost 8 bases and J lost 6; bases outside the gene matches: 10. Germline CDR1 is MNHEY and CDR2 is SMNVEV (reference sequence). This CDR3 is 15 amino acids long. CDR3 residues: CASGRQGTSGAEQYF. The DNA for the CDR3 is TGTGCCAGCGGGAGACAGGGGACTAGCGGGGCCGAGCAGTACTTC.

The V gene is TRBV15, the J gene TRBJ2-7; D remains unclear. The CDR3 covers 14 residues. Per the germline V gene, CDR1 is LNHNV and CDR2 is YYDKDF (reference sequence). The V end was cut by 8 bases, the J end by 1 base, with 15 bases between. CDR3 sequence reads: CATSRVAESYEQYF. In DNA form, the CDR3 reads TGTGCCACCTCTAGAGTTGCGGAATCCTACGAGCAGTACTTC. Variable domain in full (rest from reference TRBV15 and TRBJ2-7): DAMVIQNPRYQVTQFGKPVTLSCSQTLNHNVMYWYQQKSSQAPKLLFHYYDKDFNNEADTPDNFQSRRPNTSFCFLDIRSPGLGDTAMYLCATSRVAESYEQYFGPGTRLTVT.

The chain combines TRBV11-3 with TRBJ2-3, with D tentatively TRBD1 (6 bases). The V end lost 6 bases, the J end lost 4 bases, and 20 bases lay between the germline ends. The CDR3 spans 16 residues. Germline CDR1 is SGHNT and CDR2 is YENEEA. CDR3 coding DNA: TGTGCCAGCAGTCTTACAGGGTTTCAACGGGCAGATACGCAGTATTTT. Translated: CASSLTGFQRADTQYF.

The chain combines TRBV6-5 with TRBJ1-3; TRBD1 agrees at 8 bases. The CDR3 length is 14 residues. Germline CDR1 and CDR2: MNHEY and SVGAGI. J was trimmed by 4 bases and V by 5 bases; bases with no gene match: 4. CDR3 sequence (DNA): TGTGCCAGCAGTCACCGGGACAGGGGAAACACCATATATTTT. The encoded protein is CASSHRDRGNTIYF.

V and J are TRBV6-1 and TRBJ2-4; D is possibly TRBD2 (6 bases). Germline CDR1 reads MNHNS; CDR2 reads SASEGT. The CDR3 loop spans 14 amino acids. V gave up 8 bases and J gave up 0 bases, with 11 bases separating them. The CDR3 spells CASSRDLAKNIQYF. The CDR3 bases are TGTGCCAGCTCGAGGGACTTAGCCAAAAACATTCAGTACTTC.

CDR3 DNA sequence: TGCGCCAGCAGCCAGCCGGGACGGGGGGTCTACGAGCAGTACTTC. Its translation: CASSQPGRGVYEQYF. V usage is TRBV4-1 and J usage is TRBJ2-7, with TRBD2 identical over 7 bases. V shed 3 bases, J shed 3 bases, and the junction held 8 bases outside the gene matches. The CDR3 spans 15 residues. Germline lookup yields CDR1 MGHRA and CDR2 YSYEKL.

The chain employs TRBV5-1 and TRBJ2-2; the match to TRBD1 covers 11 bases. The CDR3 length is 14 residues. Losses at the gene ends were 7 bases for V and 4 bases for J; bases not matched to a gene: 3. CDR1 and CDR2 from the germline V gene are SGHRS and YFSETQ. CDR3 sequence (DNA): TGCGCCAGCTCCGGGACAGGGGGCACCGGGGAGCTGTTTTTT. It codes for CASSGTGGTGELFF.